The 13 T cell receptor beta chains given below trace back to one sample, sequenced in a study of neurological immune-mediated disorders. The time point is: technical triplicate 1. TCRdb independently ran MiXCR on the 5' RACE reads; one entry per CDR3 protein. The sample lists about 38,000 distinct CDR3 sequences, 11% occurring once. Sequencing was done on a sample of PBMCs. The receptors shown here come from a man in his 60s with HTLV-1-associated myelopathy (HAM/TSP).

This clonotype was seen ten or more times. V usage is TRBV29-1 and J usage is TRBJ2-1; 7 positions agree with TRBD2. CDR3 length: 12 residues. Trimming cost V 8 bases and J 5 bases; bases outside gene matches: 6. Germline V CDR1 and CDR2: SQVTM, ANQGSEA. CDR3 DNA: TGCAGCTCGGGACTAAGGAACAATGAGCAGTTCTTC. Translating it yields CSSGLRNNEQFF.

This clonotype was observed many times. V and J are TRBV29-1 and TRBJ2-3; 12 bases agree with TRBD2. This CDR3 region has 16 residues. With V trimmed by 6 bases and J by 0 bases, 7 bases remained unmatched. Germline-derived CDR1 and CDR2 are SQVTM and ANQGSEA. For the CDR3, the DNA is TGCAGCGTCCGGACTAGCGGGAATCCTAGCACAGATACGCAGTATTTT. Translation: CSVRTSGNPSTDTQYF.

In its sample, this clonotype was seen many times. The chain uses TRBV20-1 and TRBJ1-2, with D unresolved. V shed 0 bases and J shed 4 bases, with 15 bases lying between them. This CDR3 is built from 15 residues. Germline CDR1 is DFQATT and CDR2 is SNEGSKA (reference sequence). The CDR3 spells CSARDGRFASYGYTF. The CDR3 bases are TGCAGTGCTAGAGATGGGAGGTTTGCCAGCTATGGCTACACCTTC.

This clonotype came up many times. This chain joins TRBV29-1 and TRBJ1-1; no clear D. Germline lookup yields CDR1 SQVTM and CDR2 ANQGSEA. The germline V and J ends were trimmed by 3 bases and 5 bases, with 10 bases remaining between them. This CDR3 is built from 12 residues. The CDR3 DNA reads TGCAGCGTTGATCGTAGGGAAACTGAAGCTTTCTTT. Translating gives CSVDRRETEAFF.

This clonotype has ten or more counts. V usage is TRBV20-1 and J usage is TRBJ1-2; a possible D gene is TRBD1 (5 bases). The CDR3 runs 11 residues. CDR1 and CDR2 from the germline V gene are DFQATT and SNEGSKA (reference sequence). V lost 6 bases and J 7 bases, leaving 12 bases between the germline ends. As DNA, the CDR3 is TGCAGTGCAGGACACGGGGGTGGCTACACCTTC. Its protein product is CSAGHGGGYTF.

The genes are TRBV5-6 and TRBJ2-2; D uncertain. The CDR3 totals 16 residues. The germline CDR1 and CDR2 sequences are SGHDT and YYEEEE. Trimming shortened V by 1 base and J by 2 bases, and 12 bases separated the two germline ends. Here the CDR3 reads CASSLCSWPNTGELFF. The CDR3 DNA reads as TGTGCCAGCAGCTTGTGTTCTTGGCCCAACACCGGGGAGCTGTTTTTT. Supplemented by reference TRBV5-6 and TRBJ2-2, the full variable domain reads DAGVTQSPTHLIKTRGQQVTLRCSPKSGHDTVSWYQQALGQGPQFIFQYYEEEERQRGNFPDRFSGHQFPNYSSELNVNALLLGDSALYLCASSLCSWPNTGELFFGEGSRLTVL.

This clonotype was seen ten or more times. The chain couples TRBV5-1 to TRBJ2-5; TRBD1 or TRBD2 may be the D gene (5 bases each). V lost 7 bases, J lost 5 bases, and 12 bases lay in between. This CDR3 is built from 12 residues. Germline V gene lookup returns CDR1 SGHRS and CDR2 YFSETQ. The CDR3 coding sequence is TGCGCCAGCGGGACGGGTGAGGAGACCCAGTACTTC. Translation gives CASGTGEETQYF.

This clonotype came up many times. The chain is built from TRBV5-1 and TRBJ1-5; 7 bases map to TRBD1. From germline, CDR1 is SGHRS and CDR2 YFSETQ. The junction had 3 bases not matched to a gene; V was cut back by 1 base and J by 2 bases. The CDR3 is 15 residues long. In nucleotides, the CDR3 is TGCGCCAGCAGCTTGACAGGGGCCCGCAATCAGCCCCAGCATTTT. It is translated as CASSLTGARNQPQHF.

This clonotype was observed many times. The rearrangement joins TRBV15 to TRBJ2-7, with D possibly being TRBD2 (6 bases). The CDR3 consists of 13 residues. V lost 5 bases and J 0 bases, leaving 8 bases between the germline ends. Per germline, CDR1 LNHNV and CDR2 YYDKDF (reference sequence). CDR3 in DNA: TGTGCCACCAGCTTAGCGGACTCCTACGAGCAGTACTTC. It is translated as CATSLADSYEQYF.

This clonotype showed up many times. This rearrangement joins TRBV5-1 to TRBJ2-3; maybe TRBD2 (6 bases). Trimming removed 2 bases at V and 3 bases at J, with 13 bases between. Germline CDR1 SGHRS, CDR2 YFSETQ. This CDR3 has 15 residues. For the CDR3, the DNA is TGCGCCAGCAGCTTTGGGGGGAGAACGACAGATACGCAGTATTTT. It yields the protein CASSFGGRTTDTQYF. The full variable domain, its missing parts supplied by reference TRBV5-1 and TRBJ2-3, is KAGVTQTPRYLIKTRGQQVTLSCSPISGHRSVSWYQQTPGQGLQFLFEYFSETQRNKGNFPGRFSGRQFSNSRSEMNVSTLELGDSALYLCASSFGGRTTDTQYFGPGTRLTVL.

This clonotype was observed many times. The gene calls are TRBV11-2 and TRBJ1-1, with TRBD1 as a possible D gene (5 bases). Germline CDR1 SGHAT, CDR2 FQNNGV. The CDR3 is 16 residues long. The V gene lost 5 bases and the J gene lost 0 bases, with 16 bases spanning the gap. The CDR3 is CASSPWQGPMNTEAFF. In DNA, the CDR3 is TGTGCCAGCAGCCCATGGCAGGGCCCTATGAACACTGAAGCTTTCTTT.

This clonotype has a count of ten or more. The chain links TRBV20-1 to TRBJ2-1; maybe TRBD2 (6 bases). The CDR3 is 18 amino acids. Trimming left V 0 bases short and J 4 bases short, with 22 bases between. Per germline, CDR1 DFQATT and CDR2 SNEGSKA (reference sequence). The CDR3 loop is CSARDQLGLTMRYNEQFF. The CDR3 nucleotides are TGCAGTGCTAGAGATCAGTTAGGACTAACAATGAGGTACAATGAGCAGTTCTTC.

This clonotype was counted at least ten times. This rearrangement joins TRBV29-1 to TRBJ1-2; tentatively, D is TRBD1 (6 bases). V lost 7 bases to trimming and J lost 1 base, with 19 bases between them. CDR3 length: 15 residues. From germline, CDR1 is SQVTM and CDR2 ANQGSEA. The CDR3 DNA is TGCAGCGGGGGGCCAGAGGGACCAGATAACTATGGCTACACCTTC. Protein sequence: CSGGPEGPDNYGYTF. Supplemented by reference TRBV29-1 and TRBJ1-2, the full variable domain reads SAVISQKPSRDICQRGTSLTIQCQVDSQVTMMFWYRQQPGQSLTLIATANQGSEATYESGFVIDKFPISRPNLTFSTLTVSNMSPEDSSIYLCSGGPEGPDNYGYTFGSGTRLTVV.